This TCR beta chain came from a study of blood T cell repertoires in COVID-19 (dated by TCRdb to 2019 to 2021). For the study in its entirety: Collaborator samples came from the United States, Italy and Spain and covered acute and convalescent phases of COVID-19. A freely available public database, intended as a resource for researchers studying the immune response to SARS-CoV-2, is where the repertoires were released. The samples were drawn from the first 160 participants of the ongoing ImmuneRACE study and from some 1,300 subjects provided by 6 global collaborators. HLA class I and class II types, where available, came from metadata supplied by the sample provider rather than from assay-based typing. Nearly every sample came with metadata listing a de-identified subject ID, COVID-19 status, age in years and sex. The dataset comprised deeply sampled blood TCRbeta repertoires from subjects exposed to, actively infected with, or recovered from COVID-19. The prospective study material was composed of cDNA or gDNA derived from T cells, B-cell-depleted T cells, or PBMCs. What the authors observed across the whole study: The quantity of clinical and demographic metadata differed by source and by participant and was supplied without curation.

As to this clone: Which antigen it targets is not known. No much larger clonotype is one base removed from it; base qualities were not supplied.

V was cut back by 1 base and J by 1 base, leaving a gap of 12 bases between them. The CDR3 sequence holds 16 residues, the cysteine and phenylalanine included. Kept here is only the CDR3 DNA, which spans 48 bases and is read in frame from base 1. The CDR1 and CDR2 encoded by the germline V gene (reference sequence) are SEHNR and FQNEAQ. TCRbeta CDR3 regions were amplified from genomic DNA by means of the immunoSEQ Assay, a bias-controlled multiplex PCR. The original pipeline was this. The number of nucleated cells in each sample was estimated by amplification of reference gene primers within the assay. To quantify the absolute abundance of each unique TCRbeta CDR3 rearrangement, sequence reads were collapsed and filtered. For each sample, productive Simpson clonality was calculated as the square root of Simpson's diversity index over productive rearrangements. What TCRdb holds here is the immuneACCESS table cut down to in-frame rearrangements. Part of the clones is not present; checked against another copy, under half of the missing clones reflect an unresolved V gene, and the others are unexplained. For V, J and clone size, that table is used; D and trimming come from the DNA. Across this sample there are 75,000 to 85,000 clones, with 82% seen only once. The ten largest clones take up approximately 7% of the sample.

Collaborating institutions collected whole blood in K2EDTA tubes following their own protocols. For TCRbeta analysis, collaborator samples were shipped as frozen whole blood, as isolated PBMCs, or as DNA extracted from either sample type. The sequence derives from a human donor in a cohort sampled during active COVID-19. Material for sequencing was peripheral blood. The chain employs TRBV7-9 and TRBJ2-3, with the D gene not confidently named. The DNA is as follows: TGTGCCAGCAGCTTAGGACTGACGTTTGGCACAGATACGCAGTATTTT. It codes for CASSLGLTFGTDTQYF.